This passage covers 9 T cell receptor beta chains from one sample sequenced in a study of T cell responses to AZD1222 COVID-19 vaccine. Assay: immunoSEQ multiplex PCR; the TCRdb copy retains only in-frame clones and omits some. This sample carries 100,000 to 150,000 clones, about nine tenths of them seen once, and the ten largest clones take approximately 7.5%. The sequencing here drew on peripheral blood, taken on day 0 of AZD1222 vaccination. The source is an adult in good health.

The chain joins TRBV6-5 to TRBJ2-2; weak D call: TRBD2 (5 bases). V lost 3 bases, J lost 7 bases, and 6 bases lay in between. The CDR3 consists of 12 residues. Germline assignment: CDR1 MNHEY and CDR2 SVGAGI. The CDR3 DNA sequence: TGTGCCAGCAGTTATCGGGGCGGGGAGCTGTTTTTT. Residues: CASSYRGGELFF.

The chain carries TRBV6-6 and TRBJ2-3; D gene uncertain. CDR3 size: 12 residues. The V gene lost 8 bases and the J gene lost 2 bases, with 8 bases spanning the gap. Germline loops: CDR1 MNHNY, CDR2 SVGAGI (reference sequence). The CDR3 DNA reads TGTGCCAGCCATGGCCCCACAGATACGCAGTATTTT. Translation: CASHGPTDTQYF.

The genes are TRBV27 and TRBJ2-1; 14 positions match TRBD2. CDR1 is MNHEY, CDR2 SMNVEV, per germline (reference sequence). The CDR3 extends over 16 amino acids. V gave up 7 bases and J gave up 9 bases; unmatched junction bases: 11. CDR3 amino acids: CASTLLTSGRAGEQFF. In nucleotides, the CDR3 is TGTGCCAGCACCCTTCTGACTAGCGGGAGGGCCGGTGAGCAGTTCTTC.

The CDR3 DNA sequence: TGTGCCAGCAGTTTGGGACAGAATGAAAAACTGTTTTTT. It yields the protein CASSLGQNEKLFF. The chain carries TRBV12-3 or TRBV12-4 and TRBJ1-4; 7 nucleotides line up with TRBD1. The CDR3 loop spans 13 amino acids. Unmatched junction bases numbered 0, after V lost 3 bases and J lost 5 bases.

V is TRBV7-2 and J is TRBJ2-3; TRBD2 aligns across 7 bases. Germline values: CDR1 SGHTA, CDR2 FQGNSA. The CDR3 consists of 14 residues. With 5 bases clipped from V and 6 bases from J, the junction kept 8 bases outside the gene matches. The CDR3 nucleotides read TGTGCCAGCAGCGTTAGCGGGTGGGGCGATACGCAGTATTTT. Translating it yields CASSVSGWGDTQYF. The full variable domain, with the rest looked up from reference TRBV7-2 and TRBJ2-3, is GAGVSQSPSNKVTEKGKDVELRCDPISGHTALYWYRQSLGQGLEFLIYFQGNSAPDKSGLPSDRFSAERTGGSVSTLTIQRTQQEDSAVYLCASSVSGWGDTQYFGPGTRLTVL.

DNA for the CDR3: TGTGCCAGCAGCTTTTCGGCGGGACAGGGGTCTACCTGTTTCTACGAGCAGTACTTC. Translating gives CASSFSAGQGSTCFYEQYF. The chain has TRBV21-1 and TRBJ2-7; the table's TRBD1 call for D was not verified on the DNA. TRBV21-1 is a listed pseudogene. This CDR3 is 19 amino acids long.

The chain uses TRBV28 and TRBJ1-2; 7 nucleotides align to TRBD1. The CDR3 consists of 17 residues. Per germline, CDR1 MDHEN and CDR2 SYDVKM. DNA of the CDR3: TGTGCTACGGCGTTGCGACAGGGACCCCGCACTTACTATGGCTACACCTTC. Translating it yields CATALRQGPRTYYGYTF.

The chain employs TRBV19 and TRBJ1-5; 8 nucleotides match TRBD1. The V gene's germline CDR1 is LNHDA and CDR2 SQIVND (reference sequence). The CDR3 totals 18 residues. V trimming: 4 bases; J trimming: 9 bases; junction bases outside the gene matches: 20. The CDR3: CASSTGDRSPSPLRPQHF. CDR3 coding DNA: TGTGCCAGTAGTACCGGGGACAGGTCACCCTCCCCCCTCAGGCCCCAGCATTTT.

This chain joins TRBV6-5 and TRBJ1-5; D is ambiguous. V lost 5 bases to trimming and J lost 2 bases, with 7 bases between them. This CDR3 spans 13 amino acids. Germline V gene sequence: CDR1 MNHEY, CDR2 SVGAGI. CDR3 sequence: CASSPRRNQPQHF. The CDR3, as DNA: TGTGCCAGCAGTCCCCGACGCAATCAGCCCCAGCATTTT.